The 13 T cell receptor beta chains given below trace back to one sample, sequenced in a study of shared clonotypes between healthy human individuals. Data came from immunoSEQ multiplex PCR; TCRdb stores just in-frame clones and leaves some out. The sample shows 1.4 million or so clones, around 98.5% of them seen only once. Sequencing input: naive CD4+ T cells sorted from blood. As to subset: CD45RA+ positively selected. The receptor set was obtained from a man aged 25-45 years in good health.

The chain carries TRBV29-1 and TRBJ2-1, with TRBD1 matching 7 bases. The CDR3 extends over 16 amino acids. Germline CDR1 SQVTM, CDR2 ANQGSEA. V was pared by 0 bases and J by 1 base, with 6 bases of the junction left unmatched. The CDR3 loop reads CSVEDTGVGSYNEQFF. CDR3 in DNA: TGCAGCGTTGAAGACACAGGGGTAGGTTCCTACAATGAGCAGTTCTTC.

The chain recombines TRBV6-6 with TRBJ2-7, with TRBD2 matching 9 bases. Germline V gives CDR1 MNHNY, CDR2 SVGAGI (reference sequence). The V gene end was trimmed by 6 bases and the J gene end by 5 bases; junction bases not matched to a gene: 8. This CDR3 region has 14 residues. CDR3 sequence: CASSSREGLDEQYF. The CDR3 DNA reads TGTGCCAGCAGCTCGCGGGAGGGCCTGGACGAGCAGTACTTC.

CDR3 sequence: CATSGRTGLRGGNTIYF. DNA of the CDR3: TGTGCCACCAGCGGAAGGACAGGGCTGAGGGGAGGAAACACCATATATTTT. This chain connects TRBV15 to TRBJ1-3; 8 nucleotides agree with TRBD1. The junction had 13 bases not matched to a gene; V was cut back by 5 bases and J by 4 bases. The CDR3 loop spans 17 amino acids. Germline V gene lookup returns CDR1 LNHNV and CDR2 YYDKDF (reference sequence).

On this clone itself: Distinct nucleotide sequences in the sample also encode this CDR3. The chain couples TRBV9 to TRBJ2-1; tentatively, D is TRBD1 (7 bases). V was pared by 0 bases and J by 7 bases, with 8 bases between. The V gene's germline CDR1 is SGDLS and CDR2 YYNGEE. This CDR3 has 13 amino acids. Written as DNA, the CDR3 is TGTGCCAGCAGCGTAGCAGGGGGGAATGAGCAGTTCTTC. This sequence encodes CASSVAGGNEQFF.

The chain recombines TRBV20-1 with TRBJ1-1; D is unclear. This CDR3 has 10 amino acids. Germline assignment: CDR1 DFQATT and CDR2 SNEGSKA (reference sequence). Trimming removed 5 bases at V and 11 bases at J, with 12 bases between. The CDR3, as DNA: TGCAGTGCTTCCTCCGGGAGGGCTTTCTTT. Encoded protein: CSASSGRAFF.

The rearrangement joins TRBV5-1 to TRBJ2-7; maybe TRBD1 (5 bases). The CDR3 consists of 18 residues. V was trimmed by 0 bases and J by 0 bases, leaving 19 bases between them. Germline V gene data show CDR1 as SGHRS and CDR2 as YFSETQ. The CDR3 DNA sequence: TGCGCCAGCAGCTTGGACCCCGGTGGGGCGGAGAGCTCCTACGAGCAGTACTTC. Translated, it gives CASSLDPGGAESSYEQYF.

CDR3 protein: CASSLAPPGRGGGANVLTF. The CDR3 coding sequence is TGTGCCAGCAGCTTAGCACCCCCGGGTAGGGGGGGTGGGGCCAACGTCCTGACTTTC. J is TRBJ2-6 and V is TRBV11-2, with D perhaps TRBD2 (7 bases). V was cut by 1 base and J by 3 bases, with 19 bases left in between. The CDR3 runs 19 residues. Germline CDR1 reads SGHAT; CDR2 reads FQNNGV.

This clone came up once. V and J are TRBV5-1 and TRBJ2-7; D is possibly TRBD1 or TRBD2 (5 bases each). The CDR3 runs 13 residues. Per the germline V gene, CDR1 is SGHRS and CDR2 is YFSETQ. The V and J ends lost 3 bases and 5 bases respectively, with 12 bases between them. The CDR3 DNA reads TGCGCCAGCAGCTCGGGACGGAACGACGAGCAGTACTTC. Its protein is CASSSGRNDEQYF.

This sequence joins TRBV29-1 and TRBJ2-7; D is perhaps TRBD2 (6 bases). V was shortened by 5 bases and J by 0 bases, with 23 bases between the two germline ends. Germline V gene lookup returns CDR1 SQVTM and CDR2 ANQGSEA. The CDR3 is made up of 17 amino acids. CDR3 in DNA: TGCAGCGTTCAAAACTTCCAAGGACGGGGGATCTCCTACGAGCAGTACTTC. Its translation is CSVQNFQGRGISYEQYF.

The rearrangement uses TRBV19 and TRBJ2-3, with D hard to call. V shed 4 bases and J shed 2 bases, with 19 bases lying between them. The germline V gene has CDR1 LNHDA and CDR2 SQIVND (reference sequence). There are 17 residues in the CDR3. The CDR3: CASSRRSPHKITDTQYF. The CDR3 DNA reads as TGTGCCAGTAGTAGAAGGTCACCACACAAGATCACAGATACGCAGTATTTT.

The chain uses TRBV5-4 and TRBJ2-7; D unclear. The CDR3 is 14 residues long. Germline CDR1 reads SGHNT; CDR2 reads YYREEE (reference sequence). The V gene lost 0 bases and the J gene lost 0 bases, with 7 bases spanning the gap. In DNA, the CDR3 is TGTGCCAGCAGCTTGGACTCAAACTCCTACGAGCAGTACTTC. It encodes CASSLDSNSYEQYF. Together with reference TRBV5-4 and TRBJ2-7, the CDR3 gives the full variable domain: ETGVTQSPTHLIKTRGQQVTLRCSSQSGHNTVSWYQQALGQGPQFIFQYYREEENGRGNFPPRFSGLQFPNYSSELNVNALELDDSALYLCASSLDSNSYEQYFGPGTRLTVT.

The V gene is TRBV6-6, the J gene TRBJ2-5, with 10 positions matching TRBD1. The junction had 0 bases not matched to a gene; V was cut back by 0 bases and J by 5 bases. CDR1 is MNHNY and CDR2 is SVGAGI in the germline V gene (reference sequence). The CDR3 extends over 14 amino acids. CDR3 loop: CASSYSDRGETQYF. The CDR3, as DNA: TGTGCCAGCAGTTACTCGGACAGGGGGGAGACCCAGTACTTC.

The chain uses TRBV11-3 and TRBJ2-1; either TRBD1 or TRBD2 may fit D (5 bases each). CDR3 length: 14 amino acids. CDR1 and CDR2 (germline): SGHNT, YENEEA. V was shortened by 1 base and J by 10 bases, with 14 bases between the two germline ends. CDR3 in amino acids: CASSLARDGAEQFF. In DNA form, the CDR3 reads TGTGCCAGCAGCTTAGCTCGGGACGGGGCCGAGCAGTTCTTC.